This T cell receptor (beta chain) was sequenced during a study of siplizumab effects on memory and regulatory T cells. Overall study findings and caveats: Significantly reduced by siplizumab was the cumulative frequency of alloreactive sequences, namely those traceable to unstimulated CD4+ memory cells. Naive T cells looked more diverse than memory cells and looked like major alloresponse contributors. Sequences below about 10^-5 frequency were poorly captured. As a result, only a minor fraction of alloreactive clones mapped to unstimulated subsets.

Germline V lookup: CDR1 SGHTA, CDR2 FQGTGA. This CDR3 comprises 12 residues. With 5 bases removed from V and 11 bases from J, the gap between germline ends came to 15 bases. Using immunoSEQ multiplex PCR, the repertoire was profiled, and TCRdb retains in-frame clones only, with some absent. The sample has fewer than 11,000 clones; just over 45% are singletons. On this clone: Its antigen remains unidentified.

Cells from the mixed lymphocyte reaction were cocultured for 6 days at 37°C. PBMCs labelled with CFSE (responders) and Violet Dye (stimulators) were mixed 1:1. The sample comprised CFSE-low (dividing) CD4+ T cells sorted from an allogeneic mixed lymphocyte reaction. The receptor was derived from a human donor in good health; the cells came from an allogeneic mixed lymphocyte reaction. The V call is TRBV7-3, the J call TRBJ1-1; unclear D gene. CDR3 DNA: TGTGCCAGCAGCCTGGCCTCGTTAGGGGCTTTCTTT. This sequence encodes CASSLASLGAFF.